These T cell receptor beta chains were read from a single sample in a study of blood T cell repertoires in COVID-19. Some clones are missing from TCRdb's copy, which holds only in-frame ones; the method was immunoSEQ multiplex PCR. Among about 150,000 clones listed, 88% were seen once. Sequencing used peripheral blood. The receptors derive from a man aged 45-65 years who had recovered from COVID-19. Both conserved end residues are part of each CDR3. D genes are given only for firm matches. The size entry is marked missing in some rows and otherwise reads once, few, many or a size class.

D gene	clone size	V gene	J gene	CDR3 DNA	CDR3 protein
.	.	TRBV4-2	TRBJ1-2	TGTGCCAGCAGCCGGAACGGAATTCAGGAAAACTATGGCTACACCTTC	CASSRNGIQENYGYTF
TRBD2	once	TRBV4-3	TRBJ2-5	TGCGCCAGCAGCCATTCATCAAGGGCGGAAGCGGGGGCCATCCAAGAGACCCAGTACTTC	CASSHSSRAEAGAIQETQYF
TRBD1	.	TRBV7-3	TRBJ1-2	TGTGCCAGCAGCTTATCCGCCAGGGGGACGGATGGCTACACCTTC	CASSLSARGTDGYTF
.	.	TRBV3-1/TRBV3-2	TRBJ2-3	TGTGCCAGCAGCCAAGATTCAGGGCGAGATACGCAGTATTTT	CASSQDSGRDTQYF
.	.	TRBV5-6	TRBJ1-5	TGTGCCAGCAGCTTGTTTCAACCTAATAGCAATCAGCCCCAGCATTTT	CASSLFQPNSNQPQHF
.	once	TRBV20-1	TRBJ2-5	TGCAGTGCTAGTGATAGGAGAGGAACCCAGTACTTC	CSASDRRGTQYF
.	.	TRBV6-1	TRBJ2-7	TGTGCCAGCAGTGAACTGGGGCTGGACGAGCAGTACTTC	CASSELGLDEQYF
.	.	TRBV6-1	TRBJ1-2	TGTGCCAGCAGTGAAGCGCATGGCTCTAACTATGGCTACACCTTC	CASSEAHGSNYGYTF
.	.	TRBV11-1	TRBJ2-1	TGTGCCAGCAGCGCGGGACTTTACAATGAGCAGTTCTTC	CASSAGLYNEQFF
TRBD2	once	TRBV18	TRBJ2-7	TGTGCCAGCTCACCGGCGGGAGGGTTCACCTACGAGCAGTACTTC	CASSPAGGFTYEQYF
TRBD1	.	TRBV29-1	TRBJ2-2	TGCAGCGTTGAAGTGGACAGGGTCGGCGGGGAGCTGTTTTTT	CSVEVDRVGGELFF
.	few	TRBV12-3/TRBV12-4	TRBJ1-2	TGTGCCAGCTCCCTAGGGGATAACTATGGCTACACCTTC	CASSLGDNYGYTF
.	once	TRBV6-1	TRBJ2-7	TGTGCCAGCAGCCCGAGCTCCTACGAGCAGTACTTC	CASSPSSYEQYF
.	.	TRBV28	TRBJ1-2	TGTGCCAGCACCCCAGGGAACCGGGACTATGGCTACACCTTC	CASTPGNRDYGYTF
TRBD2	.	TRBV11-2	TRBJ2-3	TGTGCCAGCAGCTTAGGACTAGCGGGGGTATGGGATACGCAGTATTTT	CASSLGLAGVWDTQYF
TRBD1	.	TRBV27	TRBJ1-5	TGTGCCAGCAGACGACAGGGGAATCAGCCCCAGCATTTT	CASRRQGNQPQHF
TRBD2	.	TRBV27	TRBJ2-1	TGTGCCAGCAGTCTCAGACTAGCGGGGGGGCCGTACAATGAGCAGTTCTTC	CASSLRLAGGPYNEQFF
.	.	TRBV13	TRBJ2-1	TGTGCCAGCAGAAAGGGGCGAATGCGGTTCTTC	CASRKGRMRFF
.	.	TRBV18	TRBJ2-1	TGTGCCAGCTCACCGTCCAGCGGTTCCTACAATGAGCAGTTCTTC	CASSPSSGSYNEQFF
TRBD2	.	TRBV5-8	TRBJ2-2	TGTGCCAGCAGCTTGCGTGCGGGGGGGCCCGGCGGGGAGCTGTTTTTT	CASSLRAGGPGGELFF
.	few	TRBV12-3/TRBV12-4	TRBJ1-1	TGTGCCAGCCGGAGCCGACTGAACACTGAAGCTTTCTTT	CASRSRLNTEAFF
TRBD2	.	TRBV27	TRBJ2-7	TGTGCCAGCAGTTTAGCTAGCGGGGGATACGAGCAGTACTTC	CASSLASGGYEQYF
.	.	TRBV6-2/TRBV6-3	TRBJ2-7	TGTGCCAGCAGTTACTCCATACTCAGGGCAAGGTACGAGCAGTACTTC	CASSYSILRARYEQYF
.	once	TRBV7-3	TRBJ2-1	TGTGCCAGCAGCCCTTCGGGGGGCTCAGTCAATGAGCAGTTCTTC	CASSPSGGSVNEQFF
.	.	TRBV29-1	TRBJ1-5	TGCAGCGTTGAAAGCGGACAGCTAGATCCTAGCAATCAGCCCCAGCATTTT	CSVESGQLDPSNQPQHF
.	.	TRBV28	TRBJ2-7	TGTGCCAGCAGTTTAACCCCCCAGAACGAGCAGTACTTC	CASSLTPQNEQYF
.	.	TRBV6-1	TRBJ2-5	TGTGCCAGCAGTGAATACTTCGGAAGGGGAGAGACCCAGTACTTC	CASSEYFGRGETQYF
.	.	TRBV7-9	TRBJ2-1	TGTGCCAGCAGCTTGGTGGGTCGGGGGGCGTTAAATGAGCAGTTCTTC	CASSLVGRGALNEQFF